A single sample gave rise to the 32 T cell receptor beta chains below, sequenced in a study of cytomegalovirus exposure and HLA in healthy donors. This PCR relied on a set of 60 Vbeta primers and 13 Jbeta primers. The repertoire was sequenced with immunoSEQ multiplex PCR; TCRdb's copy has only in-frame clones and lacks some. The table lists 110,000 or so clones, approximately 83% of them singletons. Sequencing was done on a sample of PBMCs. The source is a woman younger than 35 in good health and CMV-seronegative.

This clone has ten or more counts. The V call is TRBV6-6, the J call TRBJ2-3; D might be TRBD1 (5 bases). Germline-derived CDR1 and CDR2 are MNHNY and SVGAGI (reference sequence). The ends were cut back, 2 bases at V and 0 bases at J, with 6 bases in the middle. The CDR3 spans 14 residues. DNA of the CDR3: TGTGCCAGCAGTTACGGGGCAAGCACAGATACGCAGTATTTT. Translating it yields CASSYGASTDTQYF.

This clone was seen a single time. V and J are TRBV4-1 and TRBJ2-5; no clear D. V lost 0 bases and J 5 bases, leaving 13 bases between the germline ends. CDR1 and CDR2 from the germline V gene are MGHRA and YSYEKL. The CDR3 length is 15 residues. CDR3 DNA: TGCGCCAGCAGCCAAGATCCGGGTCCTAAGGAGACCCAGTACTTC. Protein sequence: CASSQDPGPKETQYF.

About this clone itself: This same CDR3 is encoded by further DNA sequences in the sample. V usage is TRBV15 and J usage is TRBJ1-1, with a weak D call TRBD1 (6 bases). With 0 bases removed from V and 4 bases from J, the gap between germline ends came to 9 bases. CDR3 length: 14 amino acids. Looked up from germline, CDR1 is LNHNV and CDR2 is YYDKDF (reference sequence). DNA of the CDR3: TGTGCCACCAGCAGAGATAGAGGGGGCACTGAAGCTTTCTTT. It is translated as CATSRDRGGTEAFF.

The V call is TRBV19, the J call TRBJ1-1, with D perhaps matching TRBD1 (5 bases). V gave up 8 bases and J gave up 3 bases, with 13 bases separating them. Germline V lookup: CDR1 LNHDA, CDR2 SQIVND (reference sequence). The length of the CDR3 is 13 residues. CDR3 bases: TGTGCCAGTGCTGGGACGGGGGACACTGAAGCTTTCTTT. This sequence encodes CASAGTGDTEAFF.

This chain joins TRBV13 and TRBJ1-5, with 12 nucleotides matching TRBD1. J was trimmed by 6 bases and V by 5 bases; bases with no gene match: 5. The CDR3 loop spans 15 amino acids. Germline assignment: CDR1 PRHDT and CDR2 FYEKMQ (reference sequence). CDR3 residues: CASSLGTGGVQPQHF. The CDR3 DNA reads TGTGCCAGCAGCCTCGGGACAGGGGGCGTTCAGCCCCAGCATTTT.

This chain's CDR3 is CASSPRGLAASTDTQYF. The CDR3 DNA follows: TGTGCCAGCAGCCCAAGAGGACTAGCGGCCTCCACAGATACGCAGTATTTT. The chain recombines TRBV7-9 with TRBJ2-3; TRBD2 matches 10 bases. Germline CDR1 and CDR2: SEHNR and FQNEAQ (reference sequence). CDR3 size: 17 residues. V dropped 5 bases and J dropped 2; count of bases not matched to a gene: 10.

DNA for the CDR3: TGTGCCAGCAGTTCGCACAGCGGACTACGCTCCTACAATGAGCAGTTCTTC. It specifies CASSSHSGLRSYNEQFF. The chain has TRBV28 and TRBJ2-1, with D possibly TRBD2 on 6 matching bases. Germline V lookup: CDR1 MDHEN, CDR2 SYDVKM. The V and J ends lost 4 bases and 0 bases respectively, with 16 bases between them. The CDR3 has 17 residues. Looking up the rest from reference TRBV28 and TRBJ2-1 gives the full variable domain: DVKVTQSSRYLVKRTGEKVFLECVQDMDHENMFWYRQDPGLGLRLIYFSYDVKMKEKGDIPEGYSVSREKKERFSLILESASTNQTSMYLCASSSHSGLRSYNEQFFGPGTRLTVL.

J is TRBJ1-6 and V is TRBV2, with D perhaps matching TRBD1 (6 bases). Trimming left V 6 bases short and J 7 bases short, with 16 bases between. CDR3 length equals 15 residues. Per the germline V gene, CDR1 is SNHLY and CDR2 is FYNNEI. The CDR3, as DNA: TGTGCCAGCAGCCTACAGGGAACCGCCAATTCACCCCTCCACTTT. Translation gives CASSLQGTANSPLHF. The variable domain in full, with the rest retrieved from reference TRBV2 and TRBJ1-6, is EPEVTQTPSHQVTQMGQEVILRCVPISNHLYFYWYRQILGQKVEFLVSFYNNEISEKSEIFDDQFSVERPDGSNFTLKIRSTKLEDSAMYFCASSLQGTANSPLHFGNGTRLTVT.

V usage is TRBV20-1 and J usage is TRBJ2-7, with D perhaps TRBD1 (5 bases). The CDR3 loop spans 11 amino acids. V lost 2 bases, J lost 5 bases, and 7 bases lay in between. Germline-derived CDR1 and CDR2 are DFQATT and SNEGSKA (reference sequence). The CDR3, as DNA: TGCAGTGCTAGACAGGGTGACGAGCAGTACGTC. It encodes CSARQGDEQYV.

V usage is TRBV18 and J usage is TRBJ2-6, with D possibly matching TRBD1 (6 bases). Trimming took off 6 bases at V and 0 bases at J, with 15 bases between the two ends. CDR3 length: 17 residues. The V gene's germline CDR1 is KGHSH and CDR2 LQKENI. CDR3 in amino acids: CASSTTGISSGANVLTF. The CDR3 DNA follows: TGTGCCAGCTCTACGACAGGTATCAGCTCTGGGGCCAACGTCCTGACTTTC.

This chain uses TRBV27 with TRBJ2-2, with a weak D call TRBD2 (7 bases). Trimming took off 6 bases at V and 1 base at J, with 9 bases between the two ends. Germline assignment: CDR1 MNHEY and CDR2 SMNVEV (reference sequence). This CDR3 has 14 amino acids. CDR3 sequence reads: CASRRGQNTGELFF. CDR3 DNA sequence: TGTGCCAGCAGGCGGGGGCAGAACACCGGGGAGCTGTTTTTT.

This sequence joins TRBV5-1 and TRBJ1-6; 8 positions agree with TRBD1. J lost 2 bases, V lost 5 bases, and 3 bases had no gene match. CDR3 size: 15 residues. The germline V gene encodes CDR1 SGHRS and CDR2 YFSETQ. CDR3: CASSGQGPYNSPLHF. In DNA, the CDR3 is TGCGCCAGCAGTGGACAGGGCCCCTATAATTCACCCCTCCACTTT.

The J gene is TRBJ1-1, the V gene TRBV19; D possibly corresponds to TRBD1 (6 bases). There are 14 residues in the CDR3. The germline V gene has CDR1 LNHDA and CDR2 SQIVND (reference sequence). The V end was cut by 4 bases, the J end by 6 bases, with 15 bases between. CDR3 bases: TGTGCCAGTAGTAGTCAGGGGCTCGGCGCTGAAGCTTTCTTT. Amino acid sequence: CASSSQGLGAEAFF.

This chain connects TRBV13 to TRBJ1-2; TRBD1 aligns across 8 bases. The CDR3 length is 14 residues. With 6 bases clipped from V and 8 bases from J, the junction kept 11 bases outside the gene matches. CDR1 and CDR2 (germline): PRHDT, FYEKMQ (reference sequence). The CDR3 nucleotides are TGTGCCAGCAGTGCGGACAGGGCTCTAGGAGGCTACACCTTC. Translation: CASSADRALGGYTF.

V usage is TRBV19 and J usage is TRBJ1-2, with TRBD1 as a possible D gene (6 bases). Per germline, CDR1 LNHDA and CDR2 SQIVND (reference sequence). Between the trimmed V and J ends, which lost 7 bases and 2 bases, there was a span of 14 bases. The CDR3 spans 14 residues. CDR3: CASKGGGSNYGYTF. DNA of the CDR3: TGTGCCAGTAAAGGGGGGGGATCCAACTATGGCTACACCTTC.

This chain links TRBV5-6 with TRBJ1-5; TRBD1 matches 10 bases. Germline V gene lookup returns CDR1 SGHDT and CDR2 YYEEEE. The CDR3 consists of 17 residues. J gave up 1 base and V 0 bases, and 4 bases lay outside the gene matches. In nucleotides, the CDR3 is TGTGCCAGCAGCTTGGGGGACAGGGGCCTCAGCAATCAGCCCCAGCATTTT. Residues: CASSLGDRGLSNQPQHF.

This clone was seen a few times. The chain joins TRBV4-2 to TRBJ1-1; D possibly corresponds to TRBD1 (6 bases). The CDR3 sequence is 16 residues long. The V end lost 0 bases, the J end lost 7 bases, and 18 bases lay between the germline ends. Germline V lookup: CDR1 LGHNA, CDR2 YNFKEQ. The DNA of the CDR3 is TGTGCCAGCAGCCAAGAGGGGCTGGGACATCAGGGTGAAGCTTTCTTT. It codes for CASSQEGLGHQGEAFF.

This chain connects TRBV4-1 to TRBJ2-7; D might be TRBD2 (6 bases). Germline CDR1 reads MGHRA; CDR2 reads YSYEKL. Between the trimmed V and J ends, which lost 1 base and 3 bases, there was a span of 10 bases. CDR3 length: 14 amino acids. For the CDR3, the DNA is TGCGCCAGCAGCCAAGTGGGGGGACGCTACGAGCAGTACTTC. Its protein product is CASSQVGGRYEQYF.

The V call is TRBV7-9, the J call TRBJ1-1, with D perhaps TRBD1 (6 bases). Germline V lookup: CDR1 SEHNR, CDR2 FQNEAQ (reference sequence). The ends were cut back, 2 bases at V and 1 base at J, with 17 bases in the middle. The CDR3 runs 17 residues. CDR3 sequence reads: CASSLRGGTYPNTEAFF. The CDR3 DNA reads TGTGCCAGCAGCTTAAGGGGGGGGACCTATCCGAACACTGAAGCTTTCTTT.

CDR3 DNA sequence: TGTGCTAGTGGTAGATACTCGGGACAGGGTAGAGAGACCCAGTACTTC. Protein sequence: CASGRYSGQGRETQYF. The chain combines TRBV12-5 with TRBJ2-5; TRBD1 agrees at 9 bases. V trimming: 5 bases; J trimming: 4 bases; junction bases outside the gene matches: 11. The germline gives CDR1 LGHNT, CDR2 FRNRAP. The CDR3 extends over 16 amino acids. The full variable domain, in which reference TRBV12-5 and TRBJ2-5 provide the parts outside the CDR3, is DARVTQTPRHKVTEMGQEVTMRCQPILGHNTVFWYRQTMMQGLELLAYFRNRAPLDDSGMPKDRFSAEMPDATLATLKIQPSEPRDSAVYFCASGRYSGQGRETQYFGPGTRLLVL.

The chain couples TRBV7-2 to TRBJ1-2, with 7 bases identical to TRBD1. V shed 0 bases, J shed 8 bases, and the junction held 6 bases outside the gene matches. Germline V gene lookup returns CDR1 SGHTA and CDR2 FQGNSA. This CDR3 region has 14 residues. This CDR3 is CASSLARGGDGYTF. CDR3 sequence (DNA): TGTGCCAGCAGCTTAGCGCGAGGGGGCGACGGCTACACCTTC. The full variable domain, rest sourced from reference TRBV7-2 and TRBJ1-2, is GAGVSQSPSNKVTEKGKDVELRCDPISGHTALYWYRQSLGQGLEFLIYFQGNSAPDKSGLPSDRFSAERTGGSVSTLTIQRTQQEDSAVYLCASSLARGGDGYTFGSGTRLTVV.

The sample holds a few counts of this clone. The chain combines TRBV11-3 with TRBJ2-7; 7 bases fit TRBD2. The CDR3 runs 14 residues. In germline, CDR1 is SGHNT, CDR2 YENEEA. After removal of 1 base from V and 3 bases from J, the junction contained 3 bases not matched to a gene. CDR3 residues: CASSLGASGYEQYF. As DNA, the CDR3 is TGTGCCAGCAGCTTAGGAGCTAGCGGCTACGAGCAGTACTTC.

The CDR3 region has the DNA TGTGCCAGCAGCCTGGGGAGTGAAGATGGCTACACCTTC. This codes for CASSLGSEDGYTF. The chain recombines TRBV2 with TRBJ1-2; no reliable D call. Per the germline V gene, CDR1 is SNHLY and CDR2 is FYNNEI. Trimming removed 6 bases at V and 6 bases at J, with 14 bases between. The CDR3 runs to 13 residues.

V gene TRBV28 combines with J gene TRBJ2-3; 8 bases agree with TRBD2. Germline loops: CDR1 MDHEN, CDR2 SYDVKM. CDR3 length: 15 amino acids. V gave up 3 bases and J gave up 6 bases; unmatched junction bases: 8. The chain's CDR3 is CASSLGAGEGDTQYF. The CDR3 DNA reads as TGTGCCAGCAGTTTGGGAGCGGGAGAGGGGGATACGCAGTATTTT.

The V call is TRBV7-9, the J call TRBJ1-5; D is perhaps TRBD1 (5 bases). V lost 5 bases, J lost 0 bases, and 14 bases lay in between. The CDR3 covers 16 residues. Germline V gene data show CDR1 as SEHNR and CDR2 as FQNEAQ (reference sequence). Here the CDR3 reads CASSITTEYSNQPQHF. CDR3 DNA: TGTGCCAGCAGCATAACGACAGAGTATAGCAATCAGCCCCAGCATTTT.

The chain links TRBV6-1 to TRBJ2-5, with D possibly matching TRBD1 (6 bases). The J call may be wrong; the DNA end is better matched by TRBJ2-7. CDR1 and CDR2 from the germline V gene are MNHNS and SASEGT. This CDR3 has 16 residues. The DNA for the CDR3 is TGTGCCAGCAGTGCCCCTCCGGGACATTCCACCTACGAGCAGTACTTC. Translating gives CASSAPPGHSTYEQYF.

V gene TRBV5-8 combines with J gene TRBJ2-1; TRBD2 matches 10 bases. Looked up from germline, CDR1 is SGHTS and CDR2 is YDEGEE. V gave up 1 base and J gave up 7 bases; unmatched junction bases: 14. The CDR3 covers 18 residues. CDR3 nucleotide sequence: TGTGCCAGCAGCTTGCCACCATTTAGCGGGAGGTTAAGTAATGAGCAGTTCTTC. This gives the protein CASSLPPFSGRLSNEQFF.

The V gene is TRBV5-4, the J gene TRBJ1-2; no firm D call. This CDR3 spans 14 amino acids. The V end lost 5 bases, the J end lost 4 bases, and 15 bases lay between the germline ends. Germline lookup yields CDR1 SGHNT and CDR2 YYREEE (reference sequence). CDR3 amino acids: CASREEGGPYGYTF. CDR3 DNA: TGTGCCAGCAGAGAGGAAGGAGGCCCCTATGGCTACACCTTC.

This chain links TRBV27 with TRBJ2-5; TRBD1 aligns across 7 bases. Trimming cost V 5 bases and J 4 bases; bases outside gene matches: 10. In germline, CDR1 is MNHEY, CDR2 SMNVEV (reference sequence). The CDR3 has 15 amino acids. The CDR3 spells CASSPMFGQAETQYF. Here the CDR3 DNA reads TGTGCCAGCAGTCCAATGTTTGGACAGGCAGAGACCCAGTACTTC.

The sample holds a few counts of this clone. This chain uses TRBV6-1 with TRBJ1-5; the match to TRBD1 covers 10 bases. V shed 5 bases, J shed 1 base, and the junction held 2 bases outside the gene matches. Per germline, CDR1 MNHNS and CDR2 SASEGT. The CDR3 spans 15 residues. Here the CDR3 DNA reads TGTGCCAGCAGTTCGGACAGGGGGAGCAATCAGCCCCAGCATTTT. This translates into CASSSDRGSNQPQHF.

The CDR3 nucleotides read TGTGCCAGCAGCTTAGCCGGGGAGGGGGCCTACAATGAGCAGTTCTTC. As protein: CASSLAGEGAYNEQFF. This sequence joins TRBV7-8 and TRBJ2-1; the D gene is possibly TRBD2 (7 bases). V was shortened by 0 bases and J by 2 bases, with 11 bases between the two germline ends. The CDR3 spans 16 residues. Per germline, CDR1 SGHVS and CDR2 FQNEAQ.

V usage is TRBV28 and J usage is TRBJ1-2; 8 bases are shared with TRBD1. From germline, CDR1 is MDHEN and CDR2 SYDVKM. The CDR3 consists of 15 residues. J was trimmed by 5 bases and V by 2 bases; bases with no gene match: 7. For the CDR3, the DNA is TGTGCCAGCAGTTTACGGGCCAGGGGGCGGTATGGCTACACCTTC. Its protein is CASSLRARGRYGYTF.